This T cell receptor beta chain is drawn from a study of blood T cell repertoires in COVID-19. Turning to the study itself: There were acute and convalescent COVID-19 samples, and they came from the United States, Italy and Spain. From T cells, B-cell-depleted T cells, or PBMCs came the material, which was cDNA or gDNA.

The V end lost 4 bases, the J end lost 4 bases, and 9 bases lay between the germline ends. Germline CDR1 and CDR2: KGHDR and SFDVKD. The CDR3 is 14 residues long. How the authors handled the data: Estimated nucleated cell counts came from reference gene primer amplification. Assay used: immunoSEQ multiplex PCR; TCRdb lists only in-frame clones, some missing. For V, J and clone size, that table is used; D and trimming come from the DNA. Among roughly 250,000 clones listed, 84% were seen once. The V gene is TRBV24-1, the J gene TRBJ2-2; perhaps TRBD2 as D (5 bases). The sequence came from a woman in her 40s who had recovered from COVID-19. The sequencing input was peripheral blood. The CDR3 bases are TGTGCCACCAGTGACCCTACTAGCACCGGGGAGCTGTTTTTT. Translated, it gives CATSDPTSTGELFF.